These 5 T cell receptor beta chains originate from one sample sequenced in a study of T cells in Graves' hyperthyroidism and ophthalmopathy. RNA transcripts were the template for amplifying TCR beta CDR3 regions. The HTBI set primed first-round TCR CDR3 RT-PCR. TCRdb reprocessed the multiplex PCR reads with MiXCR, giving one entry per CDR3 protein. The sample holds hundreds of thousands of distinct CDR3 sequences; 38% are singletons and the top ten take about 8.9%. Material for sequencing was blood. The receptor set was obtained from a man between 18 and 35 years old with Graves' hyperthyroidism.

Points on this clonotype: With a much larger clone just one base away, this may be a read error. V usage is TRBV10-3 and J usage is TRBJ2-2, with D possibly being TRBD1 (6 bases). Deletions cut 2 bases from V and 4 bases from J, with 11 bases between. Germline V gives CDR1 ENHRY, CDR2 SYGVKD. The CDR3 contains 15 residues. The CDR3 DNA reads TGTGCCATCAGTGAGAGTACAGGGACCACCGGGGAGCTGTTTTTT. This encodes CAISESTGTTGELFF.

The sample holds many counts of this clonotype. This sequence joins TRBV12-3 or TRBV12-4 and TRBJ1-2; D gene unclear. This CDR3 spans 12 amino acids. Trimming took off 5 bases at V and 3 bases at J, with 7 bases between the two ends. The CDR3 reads CASSRYHYGYTF. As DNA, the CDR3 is TGTGCCAGCAGTCGTTATCACTATGGCTACACCTTC.

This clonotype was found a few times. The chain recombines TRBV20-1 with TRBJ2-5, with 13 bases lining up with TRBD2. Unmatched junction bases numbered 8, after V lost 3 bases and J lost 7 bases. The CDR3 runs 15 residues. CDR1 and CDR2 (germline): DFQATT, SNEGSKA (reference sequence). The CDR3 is CSARARTSGRGTQYF. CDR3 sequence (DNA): TGCAGTGCTAGGGCGAGGACTAGCGGGAGAGGGACCCAGTACTTC.

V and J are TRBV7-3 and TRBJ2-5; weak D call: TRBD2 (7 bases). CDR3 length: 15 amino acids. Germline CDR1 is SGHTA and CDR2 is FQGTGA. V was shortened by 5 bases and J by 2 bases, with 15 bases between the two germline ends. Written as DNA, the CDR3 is TGTGCCAGCAGCACCCTAGGGGGGGCTCAAGAGACCCAGTACTTC. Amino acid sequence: CASSTLGGAQETQYF.

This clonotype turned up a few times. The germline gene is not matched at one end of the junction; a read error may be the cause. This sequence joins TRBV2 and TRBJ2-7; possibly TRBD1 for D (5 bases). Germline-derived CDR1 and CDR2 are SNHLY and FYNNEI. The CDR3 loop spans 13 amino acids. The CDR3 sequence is CASSLLGDYEQYF. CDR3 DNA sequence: TGCGCCAGCAGCCTTTTAGGGGACTACGAGCAGTACTTC.